The 15 T cell receptor beta chains below were found in one sample sequenced in a study of blood T cell repertoires in COVID-19. Assay used: immunoSEQ multiplex PCR; TCRdb lists only in-frame clones, some missing. The sample contains some 130,000 clones, more than 75% of which appear only once. Sequencing was carried out using peripheral blood. These receptors all stem from a man aged 50-59 years with active COVID-19.

This clone was seen once. This sequence joins TRBV18 and TRBJ1-2; 8 positions agree with TRBD1. Looked up from germline, CDR1 is KGHSH and CDR2 is LQKENI. The CDR3 totals 17 residues. V dropped 3 bases and J dropped 2; count of bases not matched to a gene: 11. In nucleotides, the CDR3 is TGTGCCAGCTCACCTCTGGCCCAGACAGGGGCCAACTATGGCTACACCTTC. Amino acids: CASSPLAQTGANYGYTF.

The V call is TRBV5-1, the J call TRBJ2-4; D may be TRBD1 (5 bases). The CDR3 runs to 15 residues. The ends were cut back, 0 bases at V and 7 bases at J, with 14 bases in the middle. The germline V gene encodes CDR1 SGHRS and CDR2 YFSETQ. The CDR3 coding sequence is TGCGCCAGCAGCTTGGAGGGGCTCGGTGGCAACATTCAGTACTTC. This encodes CASSLEGLGGNIQYF.

The chain links TRBV27 to TRBJ2-7, with 7 bases matching TRBD1. Germline CDR1 reads MNHEY; CDR2 reads SMNVEV (reference sequence). This CDR3 comprises 13 residues. V dropped 5 bases and J dropped 3; count of bases not matched to a gene: 4. The CDR3 bases are TGTGCCAGCAGTGTCGGGACAGACTACGAGCAGTACTTC. Amino acid sequence: CASSVGTDYEQYF.

This chain joins TRBV7-8 and TRBJ2-5, with D possibly being TRBD2 (5 bases). CDR1 SGHVS and CDR2 FQNEAQ come from the germline V gene. This CDR3 contains 12 residues. V was clipped by 1 base and J by 5 bases, with 5 bases between them. CDR3 sequence reads: CASSLGEETQYF. The CDR3 DNA sequence: TGTGCCAGCAGCTTAGGGGAGGAGACCCAGTACTTC.

The V and J genes are TRBV5-6 and TRBJ2-1; D is unresolved. In germline, CDR1 is SGHDT, CDR2 YYEEEE. Trimming shortened V by 5 bases and J by 9 bases, and 12 bases separated the two germline ends. The CDR3 sequence is 12 residues long. This CDR3 reads CASSGYPSEQFF. The CDR3 DNA follows: TGTGCCAGCAGTGGGTATCCTAGTGAGCAGTTCTTC.

The chain is built from TRBV6-2 or TRBV6-3 and TRBJ2-1; D possibly corresponds to TRBD2 (6 bases). The CDR3 loop spans 15 amino acids. V lost 4 bases and J 10 bases, leaving 20 bases between the germline ends. CDR1 MNHEY and CDR2 SVGEGT come from the germline V gene. CDR3 coding DNA: TGTGCCAGCAGTTCAAGACTAGGGCTGGGGTACGAGCAGTTCTTC. It is translated as CASSSRLGLGYEQFF.

V usage is TRBV19 and J usage is TRBJ2-7; a weak D match, TRBD2 (7 bases). V gave up 7 bases and J gave up 1 base, with 14 bases separating them. Germline-derived CDR1 and CDR2 are LNHDA and SQIVND (reference sequence). The CDR3 spans 14 residues. CDR3 protein: CASTPGRGSYEQYF. DNA of the CDR3: TGTGCCAGTACCCCGGGGAGGGGGTCCTACGAGCAGTACTTC.

This sequence joins TRBV2 and TRBJ2-7, with a tentative D call TRBD1 (5 bases). This CDR3 is 13 amino acids long. Germline values: CDR1 SNHLY, CDR2 FYNNEI. The V end was cut by 7 bases, the J end by 5 bases, with 15 bases between. CDR3 sequence (DNA): TGTGCCAGCATGACAGAGTTGGCTAACGAGCAGTACTTC. It specifies CASMTELANEQYF.

The V and J genes are TRBV14 and TRBJ1-3, with D possibly TRBD1 on 6 matching bases. Per germline, CDR1 SGHDN and CDR2 FVKESK. The CDR3 spans 15 residues. V shed 6 bases and J shed 0 bases, with 12 bases lying between them. This chain's CDR3 is CASSRQGFSGNTIYF. CDR3 nucleotides: TGTGCCAGCAGTCGGCAGGGGTTCTCTGGAAACACCATATATTTT. Together with reference TRBV14 and TRBJ1-3, the CDR3 gives the full variable domain: EAGVTQFPSHSVIEKGQTVTLRCDPISGHDNLYWYRRVMGKEIKFLLHFVKESKQDESGMPNNRFLAERTGGTYSTLKVQPAELEDSGVYFCASSRQGFSGNTIYFGEGSWLTVV.

This sequence joins TRBV18 and TRBJ1-2, with D tentatively TRBD1 (5 bases). Germline V lookup: CDR1 KGHSH, CDR2 LQKENI. The CDR3 spans 15 residues. Trimming took off 2 bases at V and 0 bases at J, with 10 bases between the two ends. The CDR3 DNA follows: TGTGCCAGCTCACCATCACAGGACACTAACTATGGCTACACCTTC. This encodes CASSPSQDTNYGYTF.

This clone was recorded a few times. The rearrangement joins TRBV6-1 to TRBJ1-2; 11 bases map to TRBD1. Germline V gene data show CDR1 as MNHNS and CDR2 as SASEGT. This CDR3 spans 14 amino acids. V shed 3 bases, J shed 7 bases, and the junction held 4 bases outside the gene matches. CDR3 region: CASSDRDRGAGYTF. The CDR3 coding sequence is TGTGCCAGCAGTGACCGGGACAGGGGGGCTGGCTACACCTTC.

The chain couples TRBV5-1 to TRBJ1-6, with 11 bases that match TRBD1. This CDR3 has 16 residues. The V gene end was trimmed by 2 bases and the J gene end by 6 bases; junction bases not matched to a gene: 4. Per germline, CDR1 SGHRS and CDR2 YFSETQ. This chain's CDR3 is CASSFGQGAGNSPLHF. CDR3 nucleotides: TGCGCCAGCAGCTTCGGACAGGGGGCCGGTAATTCACCCCTCCACTTT.

The chain is built from TRBV7-6 and TRBJ2-1; TRBD2 matches at 9 bases. The CDR3 runs to 15 residues. V shed 5 bases and J 3 bases; nucleotides not matched to a gene: 5. Germline CDR1 and CDR2: SGHVS and FNYEAQ. This chain's CDR3 is CASSSGTSHYNEQFF. CDR3 DNA: TGTGCCAGCAGCAGCGGGACTAGCCACTACAATGAGCAGTTCTTC.

This clone came up once. This chain links TRBV2 with TRBJ1-1; weak D call: TRBD1 (6 bases). This CDR3 spans 13 amino acids. Deletions cut 7 bases from V and 7 bases from J, with 16 bases between. The V gene's germline CDR1 is SNHLY and CDR2 FYNNEI. The DNA for the CDR3 is TGTGCCAGCATTGGTGTGAAGGGGGTTGAAGCTTTCTTT. This codes for CASIGVKGVEAFF. Using reference TRBV2 and TRBJ1-1 for the parts outside the CDR3, the full variable domain is EPEVTQTPSHQVTQMGQEVILRCVPISNHLYFYWYRQILGQKVEFLVSFYNNEISEKSEIFDDQFSVERPDGSNFTLKIRSTKLEDSAMYFCASIGVKGVEAFFGQGTRLTVV.

The V gene is TRBV7-8, the J gene TRBJ1-4; D not resolved. V shed 0 bases and J shed 4 bases, with 9 bases lying between them. Germline lookup yields CDR1 SGHVS and CDR2 FQNEAQ. The CDR3 runs to 15 residues. This CDR3 is CASSLATAHNEKLFF. The CDR3 DNA is TGTGCCAGCAGCTTAGCTACAGCCCATAATGAAAAACTGTTTTTT.